Below are 27 T cell receptor beta chains sequenced from a single sample in a study of tumor and adjacent non-tumor tissue in lung cancer. TCRbeta libraries were built with three rounds of nested PCR, modified from ARM-PCR. TCRdb reprocessed the multiplex PCR reads via MiXCR and lists one record per CDR3 protein. The sample consists of approximately 110,000 distinct CDR3 sequences, 62% of them appearing once. This sample's RNA came from whole unsorted tissue. This non-tumor lung sample came from over 3 cm beyond the tumor edge. Sequencing was performed on distant non-tumor lung tissue. Every receptor here comes from a man aged 55-75 years with non-small cell lung cancer.

Comments on this clonotype: The CDR3 end shows no conserved phenylalanine or tryptophan, and so a read error is likely. The chain uses TRBV5-4 and TRBJ2-7; the match to TRBD2 covers 8 bases. CDR1 and CDR2 from the germline V gene are SGHNT and YYREEE (reference sequence). The V gene end was trimmed by 3 bases and the J gene end by 3 bases; junction bases not matched to a gene: 5. This CDR3 contains 14 residues. The CDR3 loop reads CASSSTSACYEQYY. CDR3 nucleotides: TGTGCCAGCAGCTCGACTAGCGCGTGCTACGAGCAGTACTAC.

As concerns this clonotype: One end of the junction varies from germline; a read error may be responsible. The chain links TRBV4-3 to TRBJ2-5; D is uncertain. Germline V CDR1 and CDR2: LGHNA, YSLEER. The CDR3 extends over 14 amino acids. The CDR3 bases are TGCGCCAGCAGCCAAGTTTATCGAGAAGAGACCCACTACTTC. Protein: CASSQVYREETHYF.

On this clonotype itself: The junction and the germline gene differ at one end; a read error may be behind it. The genes are TRBV4-3 and TRBJ2-1; 10 bases map to TRBD2. This CDR3 region has 16 residues. Germline loops: CDR1 LGHNA, CDR2 YSLEER. In nucleotides, the CDR3 is TGCGCCAGTAGCCAAGATGGGACTAGCGCCTACAGTGAGCAACTCTTC. Its translation is CASSQDGTSAYSEQLF.

The chain recombines TRBV12-3 or TRBV12-4 with TRBJ1-4; a possible D gene is TRBD1 (5 bases). CDR3 length: 15 residues. Deletions cut 7 bases from V and 0 bases from J, with 12 bases between. The CDR3 coding sequence is TGTGCCAGCACCATAAGGGACGCAACTAATGAAAAACTGTTTTTT. It yields the protein CASTIRDATNEKLFF.

On this clonotype: The CDR3 carries no conserved terminal phenylalanine or tryptophan, so it likely arises from a read error. The rearrangement uses TRBV28 and TRBJ2-3; D is ambiguous. The V end lost 8 bases, the J end lost 2 bases, and 11 bases lay between the germline ends. The CDR3 covers 13 residues. Germline lookup yields CDR1 MDHEN and CDR2 SYDVKM. Here the CDR3 reads CASCLRATDTQYL. DNA of the CDR3: TGTGCCAGCTGTCTACGGGCCACAGATACGCAGTATTTA.

Ten or more counts support this clonotype. J is TRBJ2-1 and V is TRBV12-3 or TRBV12-4; unclear D gene. The CDR3 length is 16 residues. With 6 bases removed from V and 6 bases from J, the gap between germline ends came to 21 bases. CDR3 in amino acids: CASSPPHGSHLNEQFF. The CDR3 coding sequence is TGTGCCAGCAGCCCACCCCATGGGTCACATCTCAATGAGCAGTTCTTC.

The chain combines TRBV6-1 with TRBJ2-7; perhaps TRBD1 as D (6 bases). V was shortened by 7 bases and J by 3 bases, with 19 bases between the two germline ends. This CDR3 is built from 15 residues. The germline V gene has CDR1 MNHNS and CDR2 SASEGT. The CDR3 loop reads CASNPMYGGLYEQYF. The CDR3 DNA follows: TGTGCCAGCAATCCCATGTATGGGGGCCTCTACGAGCAGTACTTC.

Concerning this clonotype itself: A junction boundary mismatches the germline segment, possibly from a read error. The genes are TRBV11-3 and TRBJ1-1; tentatively, D is TRBD1 (5 bases). The CDR3 has 16 amino acids. CDR1 and CDR2 (germline): SGHNT, YENEEA. The CDR3 DNA is TGTGCCAGCAGCCCCCGGGGGAGCTTTTCGAACACTGTAGCTTCCTTT. Its protein is CASSPRGSFSNTVASF.

Points on this clonotype: This may stem from a read error, because a much larger clone lies one nucleotide away. The chain joins TRBV9 to TRBJ2-5; 7 bases map to TRBD2. This CDR3 region has 14 residues. Germline V lookup: CDR1 SGDLS, CDR2 YYNGEE. The V gene end was trimmed by 1 base and the J gene end by 5 bases; junction bases not matched to a gene: 5. The CDR3 nucleotides read TGTGCCAGCAGCGTATGGGAGGGCGGGGAGACCCAGTACTTC. Its protein is CASSVWEGGETQYF.

Points on this clonotype: Since a much larger clone is just one base distant, this may be a read error. The V and J genes are TRBV28 and TRBJ1-3; weak D call: TRBD1 (5 bases). Per germline, CDR1 MDHEN and CDR2 SYDVKM. The CDR3 is made up of 14 amino acids. Trimming took 7 bases from V and 4 from J, leaving 14 bases between them. CDR3 in DNA: TGTGCCAGCAATTCAGGGCTTGGCGGAAACACCATATATTTT. Encoded protein: CASNSGLGGNTIYF.

This clonotype has more than one count but fewer than ten. A much bigger clone sits one base away, suggesting this may be a read error. J is TRBJ2-1 and V is TRBV6-2 or TRBV6-3, with TRBD1 matching 8 bases. The CDR3 runs 15 residues. The germline gives CDR1 MNHEY, CDR2 SVGEGT. The CDR3 nucleotides read TGTGTCAGCAGTACTCCAGGACAGGGTTACAATGAGCAGTTCTTC. As protein: CVSSTPGQGYNEQFF.

This clonotype turned up a few times. The chain recombines TRBV12-3 or TRBV12-4 with TRBJ2-3; 8 bases are shared with TRBD1. The J segment lost 6 bases and the V segment lost 7 bases, leaving 12 bases of the junction unmatched. CDR3 length: 15 amino acids. DNA of the CDR3: TGTGCCAGCATGCCCACGACAGGGGCATCCGATACGCAGTATTTT. Its protein is CASMPTTGASDTQYF.

As concerns this clonotype: Germline is not matched at one junction end, which may reflect a read error. The chain employs TRBV28 and TRBJ2-7; 7 nucleotides line up with TRBD1. Germline CDR1 reads MDHEN; CDR2 reads SYDVKM. The CDR3 is made up of 11 amino acids. Written as DNA, the CDR3 is TGTGTCAGCAGTTACAGGGGAGAGCAGTACTTC. The encoded protein is CVSSYRGEQYF.

As regards this clonotype: A clone one base away is much larger, so this may be a read error. This rearrangement joins TRBV20-1 to TRBJ1-1; weak D call: TRBD1 (6 bases). Germline V gives CDR1 DFQATT, CDR2 SNEGSKA (reference sequence). The CDR3 is 14 amino acids. V was trimmed by 1 base and J by 13 bases, leaving 22 bases between them. CDR3 residues: CSARGREKLEGDFF. The CDR3 bases are TGCAGTGCTAGAGGAAGAGAAAAGCTTGAGGGGGATTTCTTT.

There are a few counts of this clonotype. Germline is not matched at one junction end, which may reflect a read error. V usage is TRBV6-5 and J usage is TRBJ1-1; D is unresolved. Germline V lookup: CDR1 MNHEY, CDR2 SVGAGI. The CDR3 runs 13 residues. The CDR3 DNA sequence: TGTGCCGGCAGTTATCAAGTGAACACTGAAGCTTTCTTT. Translation gives CAGSYQVNTEAFF.

Comment on this clonotype: The junction does not match germline at one end; this may be a read error. The rearrangement links TRBV6-2 or TRBV6-3 to TRBJ2-2; 7 bases are a match to TRBD2. The V gene's germline CDR1 is MNHEY and CDR2 SVGEGT. The CDR3 totals 15 residues. This CDR3 reads CASSPLARESGEPFF. Written as DNA, the CDR3 is TGTGCCAGCAGCCCACTAGCGCGAGAGTCCGGGGAGCCGTTTTTT.

This clonotype was seen repeatedly, ten times or more. The J gene is TRBJ2-4, the V gene TRBV28; D not resolved. The length of the CDR3 is 18 residues. Germline V gives CDR1 MDHEN, CDR2 SYDVKM. The V and J ends lost 6 bases and 6 bases respectively, with 27 bases between them. This chain's CDR3 is CASRPKLEKRSRRNIQYF. CDR3 coding DNA: TGTGCCAGCAGACCTAAATTGGAAAAACGGTCCAGGAGAAACATTCAGTACTTC. Using reference TRBV28 and TRBJ2-4 for the parts outside the CDR3, the full variable domain is DVKVTQSSRYLVKRTGEKVFLECVQDMDHENMFWYRQDPGLGLRLIYFSYDVKMKEKGDIPEGYSVSREKKERFSLILESASTNQTSMYLCASRPKLEKRSRRNIQYFGAGTRLSVL.

For this clonotype: A junction end diverges from the germline sequence, so it may reflect a read error. This chain connects TRBV6-2 or TRBV6-3 to TRBJ1-2; possible D gene TRBD1, 6 bases. CDR1 is MNHEY and CDR2 is SVGEGT in the germline V gene. The CDR3 spans 15 residues. DNA of the CDR3: TGTGCCAGCAGTTACCCGAACGGGGGCTTGGATGGCTACACCTTT. It specifies CASSYPNGGLDGYTF.

Remarks on this clonotype: At one boundary the junction diverges from the germline segment, which might be a read error. The rearrangement uses TRBV2 and TRBJ2-7; the D gene is possibly TRBD2 (7 bases). This CDR3 is built from 14 residues. Germline values: CDR1 SNHLY, CDR2 FYNNEI. Here the CDR3 reads CANSEGGAIYEQYF. In nucleotides, the CDR3 is TGTGCCAACAGTGAAGGGGGGGCGATTTACGAGCAGTACTTC. Full variable domain (missing parts from reference TRBV2 and TRBJ2-7): EPEVTQTPSHQVTQMGQEVILRCVPISNHLYFYWYRQILGQKVEFLVSFYNNEISEKSEIFDDQFSVERPDGSNFTLKIRSTKLEDSAMYFCANSEGGAIYEQYFGPGTRLTVT.

Details on this clonotype: An end of the junction differs from the germline gene, which may be a read error. The V call is TRBV29-1, the J call TRBJ2-1; 10 nucleotides line up with TRBD2. The CDR3 sequence is 13 residues long. Germline V gene lookup returns CDR1 SQVTM and CDR2 ANQGSEA. The CDR3, as DNA: TGCAGCGCAGGATTAGCGGGGGGCATTTCTCAGATCTTC. Residues: CSAGLAGGISQIF.

This clonotype was seen more than once but under ten times. The junction and the germline gene differ at one end; a read error may be behind it. CDR3 sequence (DNA): TGCGCCTGCAGCCCTACCGGTCAGAGAAACACCATATATTTT. Amino acids: CACSPTGQRNTIYF. The V and J genes are TRBV4-1 and TRBJ1-3, with D uncertain. The CDR3 sequence is 14 residues long. Germline lookup yields CDR1 MGHRA and CDR2 YSYEKL.

This clonotype was detected ten times or more. The gene calls are TRBV6-5 and TRBJ2-1; TRBD2 matches 13 bases. Germline V gives CDR1 MNHEY, CDR2 SVGAGI. The CDR3 covers 20 residues. V lost 0 bases, J lost 0 bases, and 8 bases stayed unmatched. CDR3 nucleotide sequence: TGTGCCAGCAGTTACTCCCCCCCGGGACTAGCGGGGCTCTCCTACAATGAGCAGTTCTTC. Protein product: CASSYSPPGLAGLSYNEQFF.

With respect to this clonotype: Sequence at one end of the junction differs from germline and may be a read error. The chain combines TRBV6-2 or TRBV6-3 with TRBJ2-5; 12 bases align to TRBD2. The germline gives CDR1 MNHEY, CDR2 SVGEGT. The CDR3 loop spans 16 amino acids. The DNA of the CDR3 is TGTGACAGCATGTCGACTAGCGGGAGTCCCCCAGAGGCCCAGTACTTC. Translating gives CDSMSTSGSPPEAQYF.

This clonotype was detected only a few times. A much larger clonotype is one base distant, so this may be a read error. This chain connects TRBV4-3 to TRBJ2-1; unclear D gene. This CDR3 region has 15 residues. The germline V and J ends were trimmed by 1 base and 0 bases, with 7 bases remaining between them. Germline assignment: CDR1 LGHNA and CDR2 YSLEER. The CDR3 is CASSQAPSSYNEQFF. In DNA form, the CDR3 reads TGCGCCAGCAGCCAAGCCCCGAGCTCCTACAATGAGCAGTTCTTC.

Concerning this clonotype: Germline is not matched at one junction end, which may reflect a read error. The chain joins TRBV6-6 to TRBJ2-1; TRBD2 agrees at 7 bases. The CDR3 has 16 residues. CDR1 MNHNY and CDR2 SVGAGI come from the germline V gene (reference sequence). CDR3 nucleotide sequence: TGTGCCAGCAGGGGGACTAACGGGAGTTCCTACAATGAGCATTTCTTC. Amino acids: CASRGTNGSSYNEHFF.

Notes on this clonotype: Given a much more abundant clone one base away, this may be a read error. J is TRBJ2-7 and V is TRBV6-5; TRBD1 aligns across 7 bases. Germline lookup yields CDR1 MNHEY and CDR2 SVGAGI. The CDR3 loop spans 13 amino acids. The CDR3 protein is CASRRDSSYGQYF. Here the CDR3 DNA reads TGTGCCAGCAGACGGGACAGCTCCTACGGGCAGTACTTC.

The chain couples TRBV30 to TRBJ2-3; D is unresolved. Germline-derived CDR1 and CDR2 are GTSNPN and SVGIG (reference sequence). This CDR3 is 10 amino acids long. V was trimmed by 0 bases and J by 10 bases, leaving 5 bases between them. CDR3 region: CAWSVGAQYF. CDR3 bases: TGTGCCTGGAGTGTGGGTGCGCAGTATTTT.